Sequencing of this T cell receptor (beta chain) was carried out in a study of beta chain features in type 1 diabetes. Study-level background: Analysis included 100 million to 140 million sorted cells drawn from all samples. Study results and limitations: Patients' naive, central memory and regulatory TCRB repertoires appeared more alike than those of healthy donors. PCR could preferentially amplify shorter templates, alike in patients and controls.

Each of the CD4+ naive, central memory, regulatory and stem cell-like memory populations was sorted via CD45RO/CCR7/CD25/CD127/CD95/CD27. Investigators reverse transcribed all isolated RNA, so they sequenced expressed TCRB transcripts. Profiled with immunoSEQ multiplex PCR; TCRdb holds only in-frame clones, not every one. The sample carries under 800,000 clones, about a sixth recorded once. Remarks on this clone: The antigen remains undetermined.

The CDR3 loop spans 15 amino acids. V lost 1 base to trimming and J lost 1 base, with 10 bases between them. CDR1 and CDR2 from the germline V gene are SGHTA and FQGNSA. V gene TRBV7-2 combines with J gene TRBJ1-1, with no clear D. The TCR was taken from a man in his late teens or twenties in good health. Input material: naive CD4+ T cells from blood. The CDR3 region has the DNA TGTGCCAGCAGCTTAGTCGGCAGCGAGAACACTGAAGCTTTCTTT. Translating it yields CASSLVGSENTEAFF. The whole variable domain, filled in from reference TRBV7-2 and TRBJ1-1, reads GAGVSQSPSNKVTEKGKDVELRCDPISGHTALYWYRQSLGQGLEFLIYFQGNSAPDKSGLPSDRFSAERTGGSVSTLTIQRTQQEDSAVYLCASSLVGSENTEAFFGQGTRLTVV.